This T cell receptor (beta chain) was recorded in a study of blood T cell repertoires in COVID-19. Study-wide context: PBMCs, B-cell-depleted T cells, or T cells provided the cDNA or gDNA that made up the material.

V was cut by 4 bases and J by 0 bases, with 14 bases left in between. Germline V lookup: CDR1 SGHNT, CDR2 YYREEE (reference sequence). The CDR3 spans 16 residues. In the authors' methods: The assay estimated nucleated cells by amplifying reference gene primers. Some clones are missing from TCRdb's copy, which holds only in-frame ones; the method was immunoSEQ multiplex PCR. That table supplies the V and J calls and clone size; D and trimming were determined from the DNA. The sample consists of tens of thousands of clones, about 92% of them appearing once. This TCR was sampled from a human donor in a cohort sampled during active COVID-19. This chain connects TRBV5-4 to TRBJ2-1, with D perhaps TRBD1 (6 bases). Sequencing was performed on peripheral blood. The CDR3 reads CASSPDRRSSYNEQFF. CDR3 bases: TGTGCCAGCAGCCCCGACAGGCGAAGCTCCTACAATGAGCAGTTCTTC.